These T cell receptor beta chains were read from a single sample in a study of regulatory T cells in long-lasting Graves disease. In TCRdb, the multiplex PCR reads were re-called with MiXCR into one record per CDR3 protein. In the table there are fewer than 550,000 distinct CDR3 sequences, about 22% of which are singletons. This sample comprised peripheral blood mononuclear cells (PBMCs), obtained when the disease was refractory, from a patient treated with antithyroid drugs. All receptors derive from a female donor with Graves disease. The CDR3 runs from the conserved cysteine through the conserved F or W. A D gene is named only where the DNA matches it firmly. Expanded clones get a size class; other rows say once, few or many, or leave the size out.

clone_size	v_call	j_call	d_call	cdr3_nt	cdr3_aa
many	TRBV24-1	TRBJ1-2	NA	TGTGCCACCAGTGATTACGGCTATGGCTACACCTTC	CATSDYGYGYTF
NA	TRBV7-3	TRBJ2-2	NA	TGTGCCAGCAGCTCCCCTAGAGGGTCGTACACCGGGGAGCTGTTTTTT	CASSSPRGSYTGELFF
many	TRBV10-3	TRBJ2-7	NA	TGTGCCATCAGTGGCGGGGCAGGGCAAGAGCAGTACTTC	CAISGGAGQEQYF
many	TRBV12-3/TRBV12-4	TRBJ1-1	NA	TGTGCCAGCAGTTTGAGGGGGATGGACACTGAAGCTTTCTTT	CASSLRGMDTEAFF
many	TRBV7-9	TRBJ2-7	TRBD2	TGTGCCAGCAGCGGGAGCGGGAGTCGTGGAGAGCAGTACTTC	CASSGSGSRGEQYF
many	TRBV7-7	TRBJ2-7	TRBD1	TGTGCTAGCAGCCCATCGGGACAGGGTACCTACGAGCAGTACTTC	CASSPSGQGTYEQYF
NA	TRBV2	TRBJ2-3	NA	TGTGCCAGCAGGGAACAGACTAGCACAGATACGCAGTATTTT	CASREQTSTDTQYF
many	TRBV9	TRBJ1-6	TRBD1	TGTGCCAGCAGCGCAGGGGGCAGGGATCGGTCACCCCTCCACTTT	CASSAGGRDRSPLHF
many	TRBV6-1	TRBJ1-2	TRBD1	TGTGCCAGCAGCATCTCGGGACAGTGGTACTATGGCTACACCTTC	CASSISGQWYYGYTF
few	TRBV3-1	TRBJ1-6	TRBD1	TGTGCCAGCAGCCGGGGACAGGGTGAATCACCCCTCCACTTT	CASSRGQGESPLHF
few	TRBV7-6	TRBJ2-5	NA	TGTGCCAGCAGCTTAGTTTCCGGGTTGGTGGAGACCCAGTACTTC	CASSLVSGLVETQYF
many	TRBV4-1	TRBJ1-2	NA	TGCGCCAGCAGCCCAGCGGAGGCCGATAACTATGGCTACACCTTC	CASSPAEADNYGYTF
once	TRBV6-5	TRBJ1-5	NA	TGTGCCAACAGTTACTCGAAAGGGCTCGGGCCCCAGCATTTT	CANSYSKGLGPQHF
NA	TRBV18	TRBJ2-7	TRBD1	TGTGCCAGCTCAGGTCCGGGACAGGGGTACGAGCAGTACTTC	CASSGPGQGYEQYF
many	TRBV11-3	TRBJ1-4	NA	TGTGCCAGCACTACAACTTCCGCGGGCGAAAAACTGTTTTTT	CASTTTSAGEKLFF
few	TRBV20-1	TRBJ2-2	NA	TGCAGTGCAGTGACACCAAACACCGGGGAGCTGTTTTTT	CSAVTPNTGELFF
few	TRBV20-1	TRBJ2-7	NA	TGCAGTGCCCCCGAGGGGGAAGTCACCTACGAGCAGTACTTC	CSAPEGEVTYEQYF
many	TRBV20-1	TRBJ1-2	NA	TGCAGTGCTAACCTTAGAACAGGGCACTATGGCTACACCTTC	CSANLRTGHYGYTF
NA	TRBV20-1	TRBJ1-1	TRBD1	TGCAGTGCTGGGACAGGTGAGGAAGCTTTCTTT	CSAGTGEEAFF
once	TRBV10-3	TRBJ2-5	TRBD1	TGTGCCATCAGCCAGACACAGGGGGCGAGGGTAGAGACCCGGTACTTC	CAISQTQGARVETRYF
many	TRBV12-5	TRBJ2-7	NA	TGTGCTAGTGGTTTGGTAAGCTACGAGCAGTACTTC	CASGLVSYEQYF
NA	TRBV2	TRBJ2-1	TRBD2	TGTGCCAGCAGTGTGGGCCCGGGAGGTTACAATGAGCAGTTCTTC	CASSVGPGGYNEQFF
NA	TRBV20-1	TRBJ2-7	NA	TGCAGTTCTAGAGGCTACTTCGGGACCTCTGGCTACGAGCAGTACTTC	CSSRGYFGTSGYEQYF
many	TRBV7-9	TRBJ1-4	NA	TGTGCCAGCCGACCCGGGACAACTAATGAAAAACTGTTTTTT	CASRPGTTNEKLFF
NA	TRBV7-6	TRBJ1-5	TRBD1	TGTGCCAGCAGCTTATACGGGACAGGCCGCAATCAGCCCCAGCATTTT	CASSLYGTGRNQPQHF
NA	TRBV12-3/TRBV12-4	TRBJ1-2	TRBD1	TGTGCCAGCAGACCGACAGGGGGCGACCACCGGGGGGGCTACACCTTC	CASRPTGGDHRGGYTF
many	TRBV7-9	TRBJ2-5	NA	TGTGCCAGCAGCTTATTTGGGAAAGAGACCCAGTACTTC	CASSLFGKETQYF
NA	TRBV11-2	TRBJ2-3	TRBD2	TGTGCCAGCAGCTTACGGATCGGTCGAGCGGGGGTTTTACATACGCAGTATTTT	CASSLRIGRAGVLHTQYF
few	TRBV20-1	TRBJ1-1	TRBD1	TGCAGTGCTCCGGGACAGCAGAACACTGAAGCTTTCTTT	CSAPGQQNTEAFF
few	TRBV7-8	TRBJ1-5	NA	TGTGCCAGCAGCTCGACATACGGGGGCCGGTATAGCAATCAGCCCCAGCATTTT	CASSSTYGGRYSNQPQHF
many	TRBV28	TRBJ2-4	NA	TGTGCCAGCAGTTTTTTCGGGGGCGTTTTCTTC	CASSFFGGVFF
NA	TRBV7-3	TRBJ1-1	NA	TGTGCCAGCAGCTTATTAATCTCATCTGAAGCTTTCTTT	CASSLLISSEAFF
few	TRBV28	TRBJ2-3	NA	TGTGCCAGCACCAAAACAGGCACAGATACGCAGTATTTT	CASTKTGTDTQYF
few	TRBV4-1	TRBJ2-5	NA	TGCGCCAGCAGCCAAGATTCTACGTCCGGAAAGACCCAGTACTTC	CASSQDSTSGKTQYF
NA	TRBV28	TRBJ2-1	NA	TGTGCCAGCAGCTCATCTAGGACTGCGGGATACAATGAGCAGTTCTTC	CASSSSRTAGYNEQFF
few	TRBV19	TRBJ2-7	NA	TGTGCCAGTAGTATAGGCGGGTGGGGCGAGCTAGGCTACGAGCAGTACTTC	CASSIGGWGELGYEQYF
many	TRBV28	TRBJ2-2	NA	TGTGCCAGCAGATCGCCCGGGGAGCTGTTTTTT	CASRSPGELFF
many	TRBV27	TRBJ1-2	NA	TGTGCCAGCAGGCCCAAAGCTAACTATGGCTACACCTTC	CASRPKANYGYTF
many	TRBV20-1	TRBJ1-2	NA	TGCAGTGCTAGAGCCGAGACAGCGAACTATGGCTACACCTTC	CSARAETANYGYTF
few	TRBV30	TRBJ2-4	NA	TGTGCCTGGAGTGTAGAGTTTCAAAACATTCAGTACTTC	CAWSVEFQNIQYF
few	TRBV5-1	TRBJ1-5	NA	TGCGCCAGCAGCTTGGTGGGGGCGGGCAATCAGCCCCAGCATTTT	CASSLVGAGNQPQHF
few	TRBV6-9	TRBJ2-7	NA	TGTGCCAGCAGTTACTCCGCTGGCACCAACTACGAGCAGTACTTC	CASSYSAGTNYEQYF
many	TRBV27	TRBJ1-1	NA	TGTGCCAGCAGTCCGCAATCACAGGGAGTTATGAACACTGAAGCTTTCTTT	CASSPQSQGVMNTEAFF
few	TRBV14	TRBJ2-4	NA	TGTGCCAGCAGCCCACCAAGAAGGGGGAGCGCCAAAAACATTCAGTACTTC	CASSPPRRGSAKNIQYF
NA	TRBV4-1	TRBJ1-2	TRBD1	TGCGCCAGCAGCCAGGCTCGACAGGGGGATGGCTACACCTTC	CASSQARQGDGYTF
many	TRBV28	TRBJ1-5	NA	TGTGCCAGCAGGCCAACAACTGGTCAGCCCCAGCATTTT	CASRPTTGQPQHF
NA	TRBV9	TRBJ2-2	TRBD2	TGTGCCAGCAGCTTACCGATCGGGGGGGCGAACACCGGGGAGCTGCTTTTT	CASSLPIGGANTGELLF
NA	TRBV11-3	TRBJ2-2	TRBD1	TGTGCCAGCAGCTTAGGGGACAGGGCAACCAAGAACACCGGGGAGCTGTTTTTT	CASSLGDRATKNTGELFF
few	TRBV15	TRBJ2-7	TRBD2	TGTGCCACCAGCACAGGACTAGCGGCCGCCTACGAGCAGTACTTC	CATSTGLAAAYEQYF